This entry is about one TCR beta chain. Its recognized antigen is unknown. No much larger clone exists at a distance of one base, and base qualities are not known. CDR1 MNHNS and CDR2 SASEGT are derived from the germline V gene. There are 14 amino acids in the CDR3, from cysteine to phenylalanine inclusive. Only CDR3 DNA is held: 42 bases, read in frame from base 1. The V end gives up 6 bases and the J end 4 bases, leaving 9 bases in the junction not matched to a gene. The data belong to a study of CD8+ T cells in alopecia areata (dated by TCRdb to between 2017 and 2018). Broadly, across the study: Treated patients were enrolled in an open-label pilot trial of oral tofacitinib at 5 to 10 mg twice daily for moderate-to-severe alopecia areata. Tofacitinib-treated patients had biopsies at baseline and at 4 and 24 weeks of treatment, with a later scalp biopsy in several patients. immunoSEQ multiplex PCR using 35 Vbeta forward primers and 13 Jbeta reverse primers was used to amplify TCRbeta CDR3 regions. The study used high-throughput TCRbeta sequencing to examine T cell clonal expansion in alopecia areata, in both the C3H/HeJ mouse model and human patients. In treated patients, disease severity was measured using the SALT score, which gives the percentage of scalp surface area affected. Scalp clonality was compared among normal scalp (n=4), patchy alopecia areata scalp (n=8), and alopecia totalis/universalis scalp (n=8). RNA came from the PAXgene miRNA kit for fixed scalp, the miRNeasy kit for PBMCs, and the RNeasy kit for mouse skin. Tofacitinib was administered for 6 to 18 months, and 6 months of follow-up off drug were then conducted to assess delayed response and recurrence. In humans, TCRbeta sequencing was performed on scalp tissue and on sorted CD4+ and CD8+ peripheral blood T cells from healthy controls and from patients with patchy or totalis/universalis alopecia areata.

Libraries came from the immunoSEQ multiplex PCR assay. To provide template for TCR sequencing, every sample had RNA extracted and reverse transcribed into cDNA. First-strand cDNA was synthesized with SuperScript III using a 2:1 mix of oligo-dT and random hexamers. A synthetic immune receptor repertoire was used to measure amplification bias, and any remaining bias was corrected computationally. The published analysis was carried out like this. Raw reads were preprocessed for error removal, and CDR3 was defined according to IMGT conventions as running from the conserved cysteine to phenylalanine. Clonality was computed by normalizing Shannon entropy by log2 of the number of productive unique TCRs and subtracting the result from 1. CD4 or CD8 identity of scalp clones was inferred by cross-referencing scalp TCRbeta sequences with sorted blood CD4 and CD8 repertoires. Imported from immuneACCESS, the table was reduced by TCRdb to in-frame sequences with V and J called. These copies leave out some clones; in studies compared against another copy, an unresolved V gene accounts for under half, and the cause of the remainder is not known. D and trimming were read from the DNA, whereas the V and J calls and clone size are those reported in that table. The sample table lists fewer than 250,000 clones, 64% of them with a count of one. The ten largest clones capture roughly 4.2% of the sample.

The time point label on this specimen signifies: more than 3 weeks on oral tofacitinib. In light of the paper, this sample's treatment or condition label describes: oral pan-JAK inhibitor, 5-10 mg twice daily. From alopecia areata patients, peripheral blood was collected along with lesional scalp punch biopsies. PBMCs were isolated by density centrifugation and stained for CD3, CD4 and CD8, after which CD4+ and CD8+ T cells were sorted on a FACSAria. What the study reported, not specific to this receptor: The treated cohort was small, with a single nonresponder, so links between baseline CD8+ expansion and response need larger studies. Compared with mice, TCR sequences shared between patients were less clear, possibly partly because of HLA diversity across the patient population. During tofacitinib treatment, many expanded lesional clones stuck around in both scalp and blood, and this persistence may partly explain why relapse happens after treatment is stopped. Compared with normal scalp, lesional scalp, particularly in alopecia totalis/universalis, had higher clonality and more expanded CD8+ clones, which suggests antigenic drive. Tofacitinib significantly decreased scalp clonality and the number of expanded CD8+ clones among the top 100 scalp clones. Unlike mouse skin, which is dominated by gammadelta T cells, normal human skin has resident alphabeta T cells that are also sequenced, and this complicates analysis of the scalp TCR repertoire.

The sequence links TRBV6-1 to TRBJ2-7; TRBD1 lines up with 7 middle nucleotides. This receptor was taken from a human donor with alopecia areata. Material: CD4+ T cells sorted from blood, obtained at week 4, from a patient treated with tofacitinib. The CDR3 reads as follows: CASRPGTEVYEQYF. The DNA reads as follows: TGTGCCAGCAGACCCGGGACAGAGGTTTACGAGCAGTACTTC.